This TCR beta chain was profiled in a study of metastatic and nonmetastatic thyroid tumors. Overall study: Repertoire comparisons spanned blood and tumor or nodule tissue from malignant and benign thyroid patients.

In this sample, this clone turned up once. Using MiXCR, TCRdb reanalyzed the PCR reads. The sample holds about 40,000 clones, 25% to 30% seen once. The CDR3 spans 15 residues. Germline assignment: CDR1 SEHNR and CDR2 FQNEAQ (reference sequence). The V gene end was trimmed by 5 bases and the J gene end by 0 bases; junction bases not matched to a gene: 3. No treatment had been given to any patient before thyroid surgery. The source is a male donor with papillary thyroid cancer or a benign thyroid nodule (not recorded which). Some clones in this sample may be carry-over from other donors' samples. The genes are TRBV7-9 and TRBJ2-7; 11 nucleotides line up with TRBD1. The sequenced material came from blood. CDR3 coding DNA: TGTGCCAGCAGCCGGGACAGGGGGATCTCCTACGAGCAGTACTTC. This sequence encodes CASSRDRGISYEQYF. The full variable domain, with the rest looked up from reference TRBV7-9 and TRBJ2-7, is DTGVSQNPRHKITKRGQNVTFRCDPISEHNRLYWYRQTLGQGPEFLTYFQNEAQLEKSRLLSDRFSAERPKGSFSTLEIQRTEQGDSAMYLCASSRDRGISYEQYFGPGTRLTVT.